Following are 24 T cell receptor beta chains from one sample sequenced in a study of T cells in Graves' hyperthyroidism and ophthalmopathy. Amplification of TCR beta CDR3 regions used RNA as the template. Initially, a first-round RT-PCR of the TCR CDR3 employed the HTBI primer set. From the multiplex PCR reads, TCRdb called clonotypes with MiXCR, one entry per CDR3 protein. The sample has 550,000 to 600,000 distinct CDR3 sequences, 16% seen once; the top ten hold about 18%. Sequenced: blood. The receptors shown here come from a woman aged 18-29 years with Graves' hyperthyroidism.

The chain has TRBV28 and TRBJ2-3; no reliable D call. The V end lost 3 bases, the J end lost 2 bases, and 12 bases lay between the germline ends. Germline V lookup: CDR1 MDHEN, CDR2 SYDVKM. The CDR3 spans 15 residues. Written as DNA, the CDR3 is TGTGCCAGCAGTTTTTCTCGGGCCCACACAGATACGCAGTATTTT. This encodes CASSFSRAHTDTQYF.

This clonotype was detected a few times. V and J are TRBV13 and TRBJ2-7; D call uncertain. Germline CDR1 PRHDT, CDR2 FYEKMQ (reference sequence). The CDR3 runs to 11 residues. V was trimmed by 6 bases and J by 7 bases, leaving 10 bases between them. The CDR3 sequence is CASRGSREQYF. The CDR3 nucleotides read TGTGCCAGCAGGGGCTCCCGGGAGCAGTACTTC.

V is TRBV4-1 and J is TRBJ2-1; 10 positions match TRBD2. From germline, CDR1 is MGHRA and CDR2 YSYEKL. The CDR3 covers 16 residues. Losses at the gene ends were 4 bases for V and 1 base for J; bases not matched to a gene: 4. The CDR3 loop reads CASSPDSGGSYNEQFF. CDR3 sequence (DNA): TGCGCCAGCAGCCCCGATAGCGGGGGGTCCTACAATGAGCAGTTCTTC.

The rearrangement uses TRBV14 and TRBJ1-4, with D hard to call. CDR3 length equals 17 residues. Germline CDR1 is SGHDN and CDR2 is FVKESK. V lost 0 bases and J 0 bases, leaving 11 bases between the germline ends. CDR3 protein: CASSQEVDGTTNEKLFF. CDR3 nucleotides: TGTGCCAGCAGCCAAGAGGTGGACGGAACAACTAATGAAAAACTGTTTTTT.

V usage is TRBV5-6 and J usage is TRBJ1-2; no clear D gene. Germline-derived CDR1 and CDR2 are SGHDT and YYEEEE. The V gene lost 2 bases and the J gene lost 6 bases, with 20 bases spanning the gap. The CDR3 has 16 residues. As DNA, the CDR3 is TGTGCCAGCAGCTTCTTCAAGCCGGTCGACATGAATGGCTACACCTTC. Amino acid sequence: CASSFFKPVDMNGYTF.

This clonotype was counted only a few times. Sequence at one end of the junction differs from germline and may be a read error. The rearrangement uses TRBV6-8 and TRBJ1-1; D unresolved. Germline V gene sequence: CDR1 MNHGY, CDR2 SAAAGT. The CDR3 contains 12 residues. In nucleotides, the CDR3 is TGCCGGTTACCGGCAAGGGTCACTGAAGCTTTCTTT. It is translated as CRLPARVTEAFF.

In its sample, this clonotype was seen many times. This chain uses TRBV7-2 with TRBJ2-7; D is possibly TRBD2 (6 bases). Trimming cost V 2 bases and J 6 bases, with 11 bases left between them. This CDR3 spans 13 amino acids. Germline V gene data show CDR1 as SGHTA and CDR2 as FQGNSA. The CDR3 bases are TGTGCCAGCAGCTTAAGTCCCGGGGGCGAGCAGTACTTC. Residues: CASSLSPGGEQYF.

The chain uses TRBV12-3 or TRBV12-4 and TRBJ2-2; 7 bases fit TRBD1. CDR3 size: 13 residues. V dropped 8 bases and J dropped 8; count of bases not matched to a gene: 8. Here the CDR3 DNA reads TGTGCCAGCGCTAACACAGGGGCAGGGGAGCTGTTTTTT. Protein product: CASANTGAGELFF.

This clonotype was seen many times. V usage is TRBV20-1 and J usage is TRBJ1-5; no reliable D call. Germline V gene lookup returns CDR1 DFQATT and CDR2 SNEGSKA (reference sequence). CDR3 length: 14 residues. V lost 1 base to trimming and J lost 2 bases, with 9 bases between them. The CDR3 DNA is TGCAGTGCTAGAGTTGGCGCGGGCAATCAGCCCCAGCATTTT. Translation: CSARVGAGNQPQHF.

The sample holds many counts of this clonotype. The V call is TRBV2, the J call TRBJ1-5; D is perhaps TRBD1 (5 bases). Trimming left V 0 bases short and J 4 bases short, with 10 bases between. The V gene's germline CDR1 is SNHLY and CDR2 FYNNEI. The CDR3 sequence is 15 residues long. CDR3 in amino acids: CASSEARGGNQPQHF. CDR3 nucleotide sequence: TGTGCCAGCAGTGAAGCACGGGGGGGGAATCAGCCCCAGCATTTT.

In its sample, this clonotype was seen many times. V is TRBV2 and J is TRBJ1-2, with 8 bases aligning to TRBD1. The V and J ends lost 6 bases and 6 bases, in that order; junction bases with no gene match: 9. This CDR3 has 14 residues. Germline V gene sequence: CDR1 SNHLY, CDR2 FYNNEI. The CDR3 reads CASSPGRGLDGYTF. In DNA, the CDR3 is TGTGCCAGCAGCCCGGGCAGGGGGCTCGATGGCTACACCTTC.

This chain links TRBV5-1 with TRBJ2-3, with 7 bases lining up with TRBD2. V lost 5 bases and J lost 0; bases outside the gene matches: 6. Germline-derived CDR1 and CDR2 are SGHRS and YFSETQ. This CDR3 comprises 15 residues. CDR3 sequence: CASRGASGSTDTQYF. The CDR3 bases are TGCGCCAGCAGAGGGGCTAGCGGTAGCACAGATACGCAGTATTTT.

The J gene is TRBJ1-6, the V gene TRBV14; D remains ambiguous. Germline CDR1 is SGHDN and CDR2 is FVKESK. V was clipped by 1 base and J by 15 bases, with 13 bases between them. The CDR3 is 13 residues long. The CDR3 DNA sequence: TGTGCCAGCAGCCAAGTGTATTGGGCAGACCTCCACTTT. It is translated as CASSQVYWADLHF.

This clonotype was observed a few times. The gene calls are TRBV6-5 and TRBJ2-1; either TRBD1 or TRBD2 may fit D (6 bases each). CDR3 length: 15 amino acids. V was trimmed by 2 bases and J by 4 bases, leaving 12 bases between them. Germline loops: CDR1 MNHEY, CDR2 SVGAGI. This CDR3 reads CASSYMGGQYNEQFF. The CDR3 DNA is TGTGCCAGCAGTTACATGGGGGGCCAATACAATGAGCAGTTCTTC.

This clonotype appeared a few times. V usage is TRBV30 and J usage is TRBJ2-1; 9 nucleotides match TRBD2. In germline, CDR1 is GTSNPN, CDR2 SVGIG (reference sequence). V gave up 0 bases and J gave up 4 bases; unmatched junction bases: 10. The CDR3 spans 17 residues. CDR3 in amino acids: CAWSVRAGAGGYNEQFF. The CDR3 region has the DNA TGTGCCTGGAGTGTACGGGCGGGAGCGGGGGGTTACAATGAGCAGTTCTTC.

This clonotype has only a few counts. For the CDR3, the DNA is TGTGCCACCAGTGACCGGTCAACCAATGAGCAGTTCTTC. Amino acids: CATSDRSTNEQFF. V gene TRBV24-1 combines with J gene TRBJ2-1; D is unresolved. Deletions cut 4 bases from V and 6 bases from J, with 9 bases between. Germline V gene lookup returns CDR1 KGHDR and CDR2 SFDVKD. The CDR3 is 13 amino acids.

This clonotype was seen ten or more times. The V and J genes are TRBV29-1 and TRBJ2-5, with 9 bases lining up with TRBD1. V was clipped by 5 bases and J by 5 bases; unmatched bases: 9. CDR3 length equals 14 residues. Germline CDR1 is SQVTM and CDR2 is ANQGSEA. CDR3 in amino acids: CSVRRPGQGETQYF. CDR3 sequence (DNA): TGCAGCGTTCGTCGACCGGGACAGGGCGAGACCCAGTACTTC.

This clonotype was observed a few times. The chain uses TRBV18 and TRBJ2-7, with unresolved D. Germline lookup yields CDR1 KGHSH and CDR2 LQKENI. The CDR3 extends over 11 amino acids. Trimming took off 2 bases at V and 6 bases at J, with 5 bases between the two ends. The CDR3 protein is CASSPEREQYF. The CDR3 DNA sequence: TGTGCCAGCTCACCAGAGCGCGAGCAGTACTTC.

This clonotype was seen repeatedly, ten times or more. The genes are TRBV11-2 and TRBJ2-3; 10 bases fit TRBD2. The ends lost 0 bases at V and 2 bases at J; junction bases unmatched: 20. Germline CDR1 and CDR2: SGHAT and FQNNGV. The CDR3 runs to 22 residues. The CDR3 nucleotides are TGTGCCAGCAGCTTAGAACCCTACAGACAAGGAGCGGGAGGGATGATCACAGATACGCAGTATTTT. This codes for CASSLEPYRQGAGGMITDTQYF.

The chain employs TRBV5-8 and TRBJ2-7; D is undetermined. CDR1 and CDR2 (germline): SGHTS, YDEGEE. This CDR3 region has 15 residues. V lost 4 bases to trimming and J lost 0 bases, with 14 bases between them. The CDR3 spells CASSPSSMSSYEQYF. Here the CDR3 DNA reads TGTGCCAGCAGCCCCTCGTCGATGAGCTCCTACGAGCAGTACTTC.

This clonotype was counted at least ten times. The chain uses TRBV20-1 and TRBJ2-5; no firm D call. CDR3 length: 14 residues. The V and J ends lost 1 base and 2 bases respectively, with 11 bases between them. Germline V gene data show CDR1 as DFQATT and CDR2 as SNEGSKA (reference sequence). CDR3 residues: CSARGSAEQETQYF. The CDR3 region has the DNA TGCAGTGCTAGAGGAAGTGCTGAACAAGAGACCCAGTACTTC.

This clonotype was seen repeatedly, ten times or more. V and J are TRBV19 and TRBJ1-1, with a weak D call TRBD1 (5 bases). The germline CDR1 and CDR2 sequences are LNHDA and SQIVND (reference sequence). The CDR3 is 14 residues long. Trimming removed 1 base at V and 4 bases at J, with 10 bases between. In DNA form, the CDR3 reads TGTGCCAGTAGTATAGGACAGAAAAGCACTGAAGCTTTCTTT. It encodes CASSIGQKSTEAFF.

This clonotype has ten or more counts. The chain combines TRBV5-6 with TRBJ2-7; D is ambiguous. Trimming cost V 1 base and J 1 base, with 9 bases left between them. This CDR3 is 14 amino acids long. Germline CDR1 reads SGHDT; CDR2 reads YYEEEE. The CDR3 nucleotides are TGTGCCAGCAGCTTGCTATGGGATTCCTACGAGCAGTACTTC. Protein sequence: CASSLLWDSYEQYF.

This clonotype has more than one count but fewer than ten. A much bigger clone sits one base away, suggesting this may be a read error. The chain has TRBV2 and TRBJ2-5, with 12 bases identical to TRBD1. Germline V CDR1 and CDR2: SNHLY, FYNNEI. Losses at the gene ends were 4 bases for V and 2 bases for J; bases not matched to a gene: 5. The CDR3 totals 16 residues. CDR3 nucleotide sequence: TGTGCCAGCAGTGGAGGGGACAGGGGGCCTCAAGAGACCCAGTACTTC. This translates into CASSGGDRGPQETQYF.